The 17 T cell receptor beta chains below come from one sample, sequenced in a study of OX40 agonist ivuxolimab in advanced cancers. This table comes from immunoSEQ multiplex PCR, and its TCRdb copy is limited to in-frame clones, with some not included. Of some 75,000 clones listed, roughly 83% are singletons. This specimen consisted of CD4+ or CD8+ T cells sorted from blood, obtained in a trial of the OX40 agonist ivuxolimab. The receptors were gathered from an adult with an advanced solid tumor such as melanoma, head and neck, liver or kidney cancer.

This chain uses TRBV7-2 with TRBJ2-5; tentative D call: TRBD2 (6 bases). Germline CDR1 SGHTA, CDR2 FQGNSA. This CDR3 has 15 amino acids. Trimming left V 5 bases short and J 0 bases short, with 13 bases between. The CDR3 reads CASSGEAGNQETQYF. Here the CDR3 DNA reads TGTGCCAGCAGCGGGGAGGCGGGGAACCAAGAGACCCAGTACTTC.

This chain connects TRBV6-5 to TRBJ1-2, with 7 positions matching TRBD1. J gave up 5 bases and V 2 bases, and 8 bases lay outside the gene matches. Germline-derived CDR1 and CDR2 are MNHEY and SVGAGI. The CDR3 runs 15 residues. CDR3 sequence reads: CASSYGFDRDYGYTF. The CDR3 coding sequence is TGTGCCAGCAGTTACGGGTTTGACAGGGATTATGGCTACACCTTC.

In regard to this clone: Other DNA sequences of this sample code for an identical CDR3. J is TRBJ2-7 and V is TRBV7-2; D is possibly TRBD1 or TRBD2 (6 bases each). The CDR3 runs to 14 residues. V lost 5 bases to trimming and J lost 2 bases, with 13 bases between them. The germline CDR1 and CDR2 sequences are SGHTA and FQGNSA. CDR3 protein: CASSLGGGTYEQYF. CDR3 bases: TGTGCCAGCAGCCTAGGAGGGGGGACCTACGAGCAGTACTTC.

The chain recombines TRBV11-1 with TRBJ2-7; 9 positions match TRBD1. CDR1 is SGHAT and CDR2 is FQDESV in the germline V gene (reference sequence). The CDR3 loop spans 15 amino acids. Unmatched junction bases numbered 4, after V lost 1 base and J lost 3 bases. The CDR3 protein is CASSLEQGAHYEQYF. DNA for the CDR3: TGTGCCAGCAGCTTAGAACAGGGGGCTCACTACGAGCAGTACTTC.

The J gene is TRBJ2-1, the V gene TRBV19; D is perhaps TRBD1 (5 bases). The V end was cut by 4 bases, the J end by 7 bases, with 5 bases between. The CDR3 covers 11 residues. Germline V lookup: CDR1 LNHDA, CDR2 SQIVND (reference sequence). The CDR3 reads CASSTGNEQFF. Here the CDR3 DNA reads TGTGCCAGTAGTACAGGGAATGAGCAGTTCTTC.

The rearrangement uses TRBV7-2 and TRBJ2-1, with TRBD1 matching over 11 bases. The CDR3 is 16 amino acids. CDR1 SGHTA and CDR2 FQGNSA come from the germline V gene. The V and J ends lost 1 base and 9 bases, in that order; junction bases with no gene match: 8. Here the CDR3 reads CASSLGGTGGRIEQFF. CDR3 bases: TGTGCCAGCAGCTTAGGGGGGACAGGGGGTCGGATTGAGCAGTTCTTC.

The V gene is TRBV27, the J gene TRBJ1-1, with D hard to call. V was trimmed by 6 bases and J by 8 bases, leaving 16 bases between them. The V gene's germline CDR1 is MNHEY and CDR2 SMNVEV (reference sequence). The CDR3 spans 13 residues. DNA for the CDR3: TGTGCCAGCAGCTCATGGAGGGAGGAAGAAGCTTTCTTT. Protein sequence: CASSSWREEEAFF.

V is TRBV7-8 and J is TRBJ2-3; tentative D call: TRBD2 (6 bases). CDR3 length: 13 residues. V lost 3 bases and J 6 bases, leaving 10 bases between the germline ends. CDR1 and CDR2 from the germline V gene are SGHVS and FQNEAQ. The CDR3 sequence: CASSFPGRDTQYF. The DNA of the CDR3 is TGTGCCAGCAGCTTTCCAGGGAGGGATACGCAGTATTTT.

The V gene is TRBV6-5, the J gene TRBJ2-7; no definite D call. Germline loops: CDR1 MNHEY, CDR2 SVGAGI. There are 12 residues in the CDR3. The ends were cut back, 0 bases at V and 6 bases at J, with 6 bases in the middle. For the CDR3, the DNA is TGTGCCAGCAGTTACTCCGGACGCGAGCAGTACTTC. This gives the protein CASSYSGREQYF.

This chain joins TRBV7-8 and TRBJ2-1, with D possibly matching TRBD1 (6 bases). Trimming removed 0 bases at V and 5 bases at J, with 14 bases between. There are 16 residues in the CDR3. The V gene's germline CDR1 is SGHVS and CDR2 FQNEAQ. The CDR3 protein is CASSLAVVSGDNEQFF. The CDR3 nucleotides are TGTGCCAGCAGCTTAGCTGTTGTTTCAGGGGACAATGAGCAGTTCTTC.

V usage is TRBV2 and J usage is TRBJ2-1, with 15 bases aligning to TRBD2. The CDR3 is 17 residues long. Trimming cost V 6 bases and J 7 bases; bases outside gene matches: 10. Germline assignment: CDR1 SNHLY and CDR2 FYNNEI. CDR3 nucleotides: TGTGCCAGCAGCTTATTCGGACTAGCGGGGGGGCCGAATGAGCAGTTCTTC. It specifies CASSLFGLAGGPNEQFF.

V is TRBV28 and J is TRBJ2-5, with D perhaps matching TRBD2 (6 bases). Germline V lookup: CDR1 MDHEN, CDR2 SYDVKM. The CDR3 loop spans 17 amino acids. Trimming removed 6 bases at V and 2 bases at J, with 22 bases between. The CDR3 nucleotides are TGTGCCAGCAGGACCCCCCATAAGGCGGGATCTCAAGAGACCCAGTACTTC. This codes for CASRTPHKAGSQETQYF.

The chain carries TRBV9 and TRBJ1-1, with D perhaps TRBD1 (5 bases). Per the germline V gene, CDR1 is SGDLS and CDR2 is YYNGEE. Trimming took off 0 bases at V and 4 bases at J, with 10 bases between the two ends. The CDR3 is 14 amino acids. CDR3 residues: CASSVAQGITEAFF. The DNA for the CDR3 is TGTGCCAGCAGCGTAGCCCAGGGTATCACTGAAGCTTTCTTT.

The chain is built from TRBV9 and TRBJ2-7; D gene unclear. The germline V gene has CDR1 SGDLS and CDR2 YYNGEE. The CDR3 is made up of 14 amino acids. Trimming pared 0 bases from V and 7 bases from J, leaving 14 bases between. CDR3 nucleotide sequence: TGTGCCAGCAGCGTAGAAGGCCTTATGGGGGAGCAGTACTTC. Its translation is CASSVEGLMGEQYF.

With regard to this clone: This same CDR3 is encoded by further DNA sequences in the sample. The rearrangement links TRBV19 to TRBJ2-5; D not certain. Germline CDR1 reads LNHDA; CDR2 reads SQIVND (reference sequence). The CDR3 extends over 13 amino acids. V was cut by 5 bases and J by 2 bases, with 9 bases left in between. CDR3 nucleotide sequence: TGTGCCAGTAGTGGCGGTTTACAAGAGACCCAGTACTTC. Protein: CASSGGLQETQYF.

The chain joins TRBV5-1 to TRBJ2-2; tentatively, D is TRBD1 or TRBD2 (6 bases each). CDR1 and CDR2 from the germline V gene are SGHRS and YFSETQ. V was pared by 3 bases and J by 10 bases, with 19 bases between. The CDR3 totals 15 residues. CDR3 DNA: TGCGCCAGCAGCTCCAATACAGGGAGGTCCGAGGAGCTGTTTTTT. As protein: CASSSNTGRSEELFF. Based on the CDR3 plus reference TRBV5-1 and TRBJ2-2, the full variable domain is KAGVTQTPRYLIKTRGQQVTLSCSPISGHRSVSWYQQTPGQGLQFLFEYFSETQRNKGNFPGRFSGRQFSNSRSEMNVSTLELGDSALYLCASSSNTGRSEELFFGEGSRLTVL.

This chain connects TRBV7-2 to TRBJ2-3; D tentatively fits TRBD1 or TRBD2 (6 bases each). Germline CDR1 SGHTA, CDR2 FQGNSA. V lost 5 bases and J 10 bases, leaving 19 bases between the germline ends. CDR3 length: 14 amino acids. CDR3 in DNA: TGTGCCAGCAGCCCAACGATAGGGGGAGGCCCGCAGTATTTT. It codes for CASSPTIGGGPQYF.